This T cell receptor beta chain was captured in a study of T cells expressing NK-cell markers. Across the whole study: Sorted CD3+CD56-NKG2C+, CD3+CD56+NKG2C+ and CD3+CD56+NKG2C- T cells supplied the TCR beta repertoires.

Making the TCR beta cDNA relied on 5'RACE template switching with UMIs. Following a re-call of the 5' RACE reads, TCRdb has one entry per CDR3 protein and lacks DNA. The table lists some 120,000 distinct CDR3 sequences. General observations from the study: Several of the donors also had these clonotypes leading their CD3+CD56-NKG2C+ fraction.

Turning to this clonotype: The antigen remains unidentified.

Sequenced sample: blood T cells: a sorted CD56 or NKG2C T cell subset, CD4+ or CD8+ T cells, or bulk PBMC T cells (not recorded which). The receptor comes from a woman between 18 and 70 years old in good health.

CDR3 in amino acids: CASSPPSDGELFF. The V gene is TRBV12-3 or TRBV12-4, the J gene TRBJ2-2; the D call of TRBD2 rests on TCRdb alone, since no DNA is present to check it. The length of the CDR3 is 13 residues.